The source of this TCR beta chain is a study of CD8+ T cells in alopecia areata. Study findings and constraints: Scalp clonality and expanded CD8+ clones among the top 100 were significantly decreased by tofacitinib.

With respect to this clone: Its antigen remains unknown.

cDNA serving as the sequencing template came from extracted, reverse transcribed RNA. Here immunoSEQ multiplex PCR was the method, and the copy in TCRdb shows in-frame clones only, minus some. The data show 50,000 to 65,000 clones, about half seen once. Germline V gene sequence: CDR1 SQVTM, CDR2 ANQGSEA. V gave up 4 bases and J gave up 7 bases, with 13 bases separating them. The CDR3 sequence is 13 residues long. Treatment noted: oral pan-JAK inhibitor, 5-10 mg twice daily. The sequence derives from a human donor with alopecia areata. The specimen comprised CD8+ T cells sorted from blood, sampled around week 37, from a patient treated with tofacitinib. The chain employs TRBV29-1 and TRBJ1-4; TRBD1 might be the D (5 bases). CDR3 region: CSVVSGGGEKLFF. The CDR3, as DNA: TGCAGCGTTGTGTCGGGGGGTGGTGAAAAACTGTTTTTT.